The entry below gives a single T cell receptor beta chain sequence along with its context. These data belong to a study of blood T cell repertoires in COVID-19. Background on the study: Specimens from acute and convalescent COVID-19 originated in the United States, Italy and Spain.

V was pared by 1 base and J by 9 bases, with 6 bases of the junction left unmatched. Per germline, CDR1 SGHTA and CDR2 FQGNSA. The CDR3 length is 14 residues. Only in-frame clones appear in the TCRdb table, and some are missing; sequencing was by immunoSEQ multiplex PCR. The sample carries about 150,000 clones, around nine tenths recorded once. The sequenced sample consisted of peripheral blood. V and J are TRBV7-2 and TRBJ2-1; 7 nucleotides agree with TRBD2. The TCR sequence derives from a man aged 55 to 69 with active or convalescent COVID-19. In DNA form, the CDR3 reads TGTGCCAGCAGCTTAGGAGGACTAGTGGCTGAGCAGTTCTTC. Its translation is CASSLGGLVAEQFF. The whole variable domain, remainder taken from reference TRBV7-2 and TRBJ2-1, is GAGVSQSPSNKVTEKGKDVELRCDPISGHTALYWYRQSLGQGLEFLIYFQGNSAPDKSGLPSDRFSAERTGGSVSTLTIQRTQQEDSAVYLCASSLGGLVAEQFFGPGTRLTVL.